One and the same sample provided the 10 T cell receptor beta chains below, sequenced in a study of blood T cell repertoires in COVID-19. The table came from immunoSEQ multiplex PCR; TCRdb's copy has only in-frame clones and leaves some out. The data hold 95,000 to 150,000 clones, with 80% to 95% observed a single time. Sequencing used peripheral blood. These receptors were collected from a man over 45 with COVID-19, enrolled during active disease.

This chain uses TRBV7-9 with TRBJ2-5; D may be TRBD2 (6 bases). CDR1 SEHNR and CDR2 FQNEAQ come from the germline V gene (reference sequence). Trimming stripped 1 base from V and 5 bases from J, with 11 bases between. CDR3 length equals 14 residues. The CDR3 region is CASSLVPGEETQYF. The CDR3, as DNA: TGTGCCAGCAGCTTAGTCCCGGGAGAGGAGACCCAGTACTTC.

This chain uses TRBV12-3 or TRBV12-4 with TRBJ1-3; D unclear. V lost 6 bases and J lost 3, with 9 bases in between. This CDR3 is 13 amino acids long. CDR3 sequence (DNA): TGTGCCAGCAGCGGGATTTATGGAAACACCATATATTTT. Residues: CASSGIYGNTIYF.

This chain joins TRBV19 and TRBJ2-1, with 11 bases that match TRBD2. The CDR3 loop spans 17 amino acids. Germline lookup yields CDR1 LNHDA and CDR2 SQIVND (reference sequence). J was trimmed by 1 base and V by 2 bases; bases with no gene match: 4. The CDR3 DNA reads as TGTGCCAGTAGTATAAGTACTAGCGGGAGTTCCTACAATGAGCAGTTCTTC. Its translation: CASSISTSGSSYNEQFF.

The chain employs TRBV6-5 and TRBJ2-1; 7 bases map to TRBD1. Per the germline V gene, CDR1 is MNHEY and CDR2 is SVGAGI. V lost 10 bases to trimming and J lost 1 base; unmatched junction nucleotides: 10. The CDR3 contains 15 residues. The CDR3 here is CATRQGDSSYNEQFF. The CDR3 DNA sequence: TGTGCCACGCGACAGGGCGACTCATCCTACAATGAGCAGTTCTTC.

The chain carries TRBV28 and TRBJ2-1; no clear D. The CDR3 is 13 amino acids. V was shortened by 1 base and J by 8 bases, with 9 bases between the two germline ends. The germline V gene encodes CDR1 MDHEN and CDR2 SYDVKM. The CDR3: CASSLSRTYEQFF. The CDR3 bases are TGTGCCAGCAGTTTATCCAGAACGTATGAGCAGTTCTTC. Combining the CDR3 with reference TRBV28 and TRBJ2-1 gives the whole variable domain DVKVTQSSRYLVKRTGEKVFLECVQDMDHENMFWYRQDPGLGLRLIYFSYDVKMKEKGDIPEGYSVSREKKERFSLILESASTNQTSMYLCASSLSRTYEQFFGPGTRLTVL.

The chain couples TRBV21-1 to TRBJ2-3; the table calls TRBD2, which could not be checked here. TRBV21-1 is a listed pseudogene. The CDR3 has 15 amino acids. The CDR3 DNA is TGTGCCAGCAGCCCCAACCCCGGTAGCACAGATACGCAGTATTTT. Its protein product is CASSPNPGSTDTQYF.

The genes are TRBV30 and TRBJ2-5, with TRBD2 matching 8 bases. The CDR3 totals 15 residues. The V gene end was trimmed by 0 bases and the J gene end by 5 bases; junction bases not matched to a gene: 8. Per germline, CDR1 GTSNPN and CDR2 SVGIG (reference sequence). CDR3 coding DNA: TGTGCCTGGAGTGTACAAGCGGGAGTGGCGGAGACCCAGTACTTC. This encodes CAWSVQAGVAETQYF.

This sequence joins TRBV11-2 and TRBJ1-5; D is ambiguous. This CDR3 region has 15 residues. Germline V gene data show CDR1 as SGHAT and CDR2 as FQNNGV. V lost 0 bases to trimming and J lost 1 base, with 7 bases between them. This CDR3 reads CASSLDYSSNQPQHF. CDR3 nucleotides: TGTGCCAGCAGCTTAGATTACAGCAGCAATCAGCCCCAGCATTTT.

The CDR3 DNA is TGTGCCATCAGTTGGACTAGCGGGAGAGGAGATACGCAGTATTTT. Amino acids: CAISWTSGRGDTQYF. The chain recombines TRBV10-3 with TRBJ2-3; 13 nucleotides match TRBD2. The germline V gene encodes CDR1 ENHRY and CDR2 SYGVKD. There are 15 residues in the CDR3. With V trimmed by 5 bases and J by 5 bases, 4 bases remained unmatched.

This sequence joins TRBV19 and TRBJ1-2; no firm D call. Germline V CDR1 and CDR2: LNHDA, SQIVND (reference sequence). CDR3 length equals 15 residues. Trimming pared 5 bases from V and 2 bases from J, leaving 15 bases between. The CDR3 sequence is CASSRGLQQNYGYTF. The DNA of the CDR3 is TGTGCCAGTAGTCGTGGACTGCAGCAGAACTATGGCTACACCTTC.